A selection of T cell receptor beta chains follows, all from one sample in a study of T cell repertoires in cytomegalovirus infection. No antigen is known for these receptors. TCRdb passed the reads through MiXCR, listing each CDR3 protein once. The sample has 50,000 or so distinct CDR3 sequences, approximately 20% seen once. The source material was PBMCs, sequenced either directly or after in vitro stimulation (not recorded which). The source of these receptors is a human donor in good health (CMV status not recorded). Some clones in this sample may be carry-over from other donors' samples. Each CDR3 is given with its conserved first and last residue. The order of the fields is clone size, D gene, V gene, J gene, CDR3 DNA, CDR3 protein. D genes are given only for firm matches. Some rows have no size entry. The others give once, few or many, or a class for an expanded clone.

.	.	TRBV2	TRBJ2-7	TGTGCCAGCAGTGCCCGGGACGGGGCCCGCGGCGAGCAGTACTTC	CASSARDGARGEQYF
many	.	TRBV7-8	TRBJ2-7	TGTGCCAGCAGCGATCTCACCCCCCCACTCTACTTC	CASSDLTPPLYF
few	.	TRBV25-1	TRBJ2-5	TGTGCCAGCAGTGAATACCGGACCGTTGCGCCCCAGTACTTC	CASSEYRTVAPQYF
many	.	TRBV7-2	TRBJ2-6	TGTGCCAGCAGCTTAGGTGGATCTGGGGCCAACGTCCTGACTTTC	CASSLGGSGANVLTF
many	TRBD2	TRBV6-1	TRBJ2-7	TGTGCCAGCAGTGAGTGGACTAGGGCCTACGAGCAGTACTTC	CASSEWTRAYEQYF
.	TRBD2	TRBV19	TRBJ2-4	TGTGCCAGTGGGCGGGGGGATCTAACCAAAAACAGTCAGTACTTC	CASGRGDLTKNSQYF
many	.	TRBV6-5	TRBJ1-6	TGTGCCAGCAGCCCGGACAGTTGGGGAAATTCACCCCTCCACTTT	CASSPDSWGNSPLHF
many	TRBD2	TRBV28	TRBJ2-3	TGTGCCAGCAGAGCCCAGCCGGGACTAGCGGGAGGGGCAGATACGCAGTATTTT	CASRAQPGLAGGADTQYF
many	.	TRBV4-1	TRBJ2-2	TGCGCCAGCAGCCGGCAGGGACTGCTAACCGGGGAGCTGTTTTTT	CASSRQGLLTGELFF
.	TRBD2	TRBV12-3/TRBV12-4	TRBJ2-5	TGTGCCAGCAGTTCTCGGGGGGGGGGAGAGACCCAGTACTTC	CASSSRGGGETQYF
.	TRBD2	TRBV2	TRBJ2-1	TGTACCAGCAGTGATAGGCGGGAGGGAGGGGTTGAGCAGTTCTTC	CTSSDRREGGVEQFF
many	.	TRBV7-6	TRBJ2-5	TGTGCTAGCAGCCCCGGGGAGATCGCTTCGGAGACCCAGTACTTC	CASSPGEIASETQYF